This TCR beta chain was observed in a study of T cells in Graves' hyperthyroidism and ophthalmopathy. Study as a whole: At initial diagnosis, before any treatment had begun, peripheral blood was obtained. Findings of the study overall: Classification by a 13 V-J model distinguished ophthalmopathy from stable hyperthyroidism.

Researchers amplified the TCR beta CDR3 regions from RNA transcripts. The HTBI primer set drove a first-round RT-PCR of the TCR CDR3. TCRdb re-called the multiplex PCR reads with MiXCR, one entry per CDR3 protein. Among roughly 420,000 distinct CDR3 sequences, roughly 15% were seen once, and the ten largest hold 4% to 6.5%. This clonotype was detected many times. Its antigen is unidentified. Stable disease denoted Graves' hyperthyroidism without ophthalmopathy progression within 18 months. Hyperthyroidism patients were newly diagnosed, had disease duration under 2 months, and were aged 18 to 65 years. Germline CDR1 reads SGHAT; CDR2 reads FQNNGV. CDR3 length: 17 residues. Trimming stripped 5 bases from V and 1 base from J, with 20 bases between.

The V gene is TRBV11-2, the J gene TRBJ1-1; D unresolved. The material sequenced was blood. The TCR was taken from a woman between 18 and 30 years old with Graves' hyperthyroidism. In DNA, the CDR3 is TGTGCCAGCAGCAGCTCGGCTCTGGGCGGGAAGAACACTGAAGCTTTCTTT. Translated, it gives CASSSSALGGKNTEAFF.